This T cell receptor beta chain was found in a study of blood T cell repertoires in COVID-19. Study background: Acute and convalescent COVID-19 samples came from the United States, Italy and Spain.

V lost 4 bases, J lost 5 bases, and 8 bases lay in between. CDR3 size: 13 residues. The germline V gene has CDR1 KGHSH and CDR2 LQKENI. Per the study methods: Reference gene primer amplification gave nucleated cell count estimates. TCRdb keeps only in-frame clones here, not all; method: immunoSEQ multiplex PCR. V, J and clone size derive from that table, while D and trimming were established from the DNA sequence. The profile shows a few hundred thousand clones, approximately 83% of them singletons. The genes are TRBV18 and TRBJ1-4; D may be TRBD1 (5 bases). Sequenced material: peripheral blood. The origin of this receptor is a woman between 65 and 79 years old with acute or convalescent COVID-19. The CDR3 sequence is CASSQGLNEKLFF. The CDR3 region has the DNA TGTGCCAGCTCACAGGGACTAAATGAAAAACTGTTTTTT.